The present T cell receptor (beta chain) was sequenced within a study of blood T cell repertoires in COVID-19. Turning to the study itself: Samples representing acute and convalescent COVID-19 were sourced from the United States, Italy and Spain. Nucleic acid was either cDNA or gDNA, and it came from T cells, B-cell-depleted T cells, or PBMCs.

Germline CDR1 reads SGDLS; CDR2 reads YYNGEE. With V trimmed by 4 bases and J by 4 bases, 5 bases remained unmatched. The CDR3 spans 15 residues. Authors' data handling: Estimation of nucleated cell counts was performed using reference gene primer amplification. Assay used: immunoSEQ multiplex PCR; TCRdb lists only in-frame clones, some missing. The DNA was the basis for D and trimming; V, J and clone size are from that table. The table lists 180,000 or so clones, 75% to 90% of them singletons. The material sequenced was peripheral blood. The receptor comes from a woman aged 55-70 years with acute or convalescent COVID-19. The J gene is TRBJ2-1, the V gene TRBV9; 10 bases match TRBD1. This chain's CDR3 is CASSPRQGAYNEQFF. For the CDR3, the DNA is TGTGCCAGCAGCCCTCGACAGGGGGCTTACAATGAGCAGTTCTTC.